One and the same sample provided the 24 T cell receptor beta chains below, sequenced in a study of blood T cell repertoires in COVID-19. Profiled with immunoSEQ multiplex PCR; TCRdb holds only in-frame clones, not every one. Of 65,000 to 85,000 clones listed, approximately 80% are singletons. The specimen sequenced was peripheral blood. The receptors were gathered from a woman aged 60-75 years with acute or convalescent COVID-19.

The CDR3 sequence: CASSQDLPYPGDYEQYV. The DNA for the CDR3 is TGTGCCAGCAGCCAAGATCTCCCCTACCCGGGGGACTACGAGCAGTACGTC. V usage is TRBV3-1 (or the pseudogene TRBV3-2) and J usage is TRBJ2-7, with TRBD2 as a possible D gene (6 bases). This CDR3 region has 17 residues. V was pared by 0 bases and J by 3 bases, with 18 bases between. Germline V gene data show CDR1 as LGHDT and CDR2 as YNNKEL (reference sequence).

The genes are TRBV9 and TRBJ2-3; D gene uncertain. The CDR3 runs to 14 residues. V was clipped by 0 bases and J by 4 bases, with 9 bases between them. Germline-derived CDR1 and CDR2 are SGDLS and YYNGEE. The CDR3 coding sequence is TGTGCCAGCAGCGTAGGAGGCTACGCAGATACGCAGTATTTT. This codes for CASSVGGYADTQYF. Complete variable domain (other parts from reference TRBV9 and TRBJ2-3): DSGVTQTPKHLITATGQRVTLRCSPRSGDLSVYWYQQSLDQGLQFLIQYYNGEERAKGNILERFSAQQFPDLHSELNLSSLELGDSALYFCASSVGGYADTQYFGPGTRLTVL.

The V gene is TRBV6-5, the J gene TRBJ1-2; perhaps TRBD1 as D (6 bases). From germline, CDR1 is MNHEY and CDR2 SVGAGI. The CDR3 covers 14 residues. V lost 4 bases and J 2 bases, leaving 11 bases between the germline ends. This chain's CDR3 is CASSSQGMNYGYTF. CDR3 nucleotides: TGTGCCAGCAGTTCTCAGGGGATGAACTATGGCTACACCTTC.

This chain connects TRBV4-1 to TRBJ1-2; TRBD1 agrees at 10 bases. V lost 0 bases to trimming and J lost 8 bases; unmatched junction nucleotides: 9. Germline values: CDR1 MGHRA, CDR2 YSYEKL. The CDR3 runs 16 residues. DNA for the CDR3: TGCGCCAGCAGCCAAGATCTGCGGGACAGGGGACGGGGCTACACCTTC. Protein: CASSQDLRDRGRGYTF.

The chain links TRBV5-5 to TRBJ1-1, with 10 positions matching TRBD1. Unmatched junction bases numbered 4, after V lost 0 bases and J lost 5 bases. The germline gives CDR1 SGHKS, CDR2 YYEKEE (reference sequence). The CDR3 totals 15 residues. The DNA of the CDR3 is TGTGCCAGCAGCTTGGCCCCGGACAGGGGGACTGAAGCTTTCTTT. This translates into CASSLAPDRGTEAFF.

The rearrangement uses TRBV7-3 and TRBJ1-1, with no clear D. The germline gives CDR1 SGHTA, CDR2 FQGTGA. CDR3 length: 14 amino acids. Trimming stripped 1 base from V and 0 bases from J, with 6 bases between. The CDR3 region has the DNA TGTGCCAGCAGCTTAATGGCCATGAACACTGAAGCTTTCTTT. Its protein is CASSLMAMNTEAFF.

The chain has TRBV5-1 and TRBJ1-2; D call uncertain. The germline gives CDR1 SGHRS, CDR2 YFSETQ. This CDR3 contains 13 residues. V lost 0 bases, J lost 8 bases, and 11 bases lay in between. In DNA form, the CDR3 reads TGCGCCAGCAGCTTGGCCGAGGGTAGCGGCTACACCTTC. Translation gives CASSLAEGSGYTF.

The V call is TRBV19, the J call TRBJ2-4; 8 bases align to TRBD1. With V trimmed by 1 base and J by 6 bases, 8 bases remained unmatched. This CDR3 spans 16 amino acids. The V gene's germline CDR1 is LNHDA and CDR2 SQIVND (reference sequence). The CDR3 loop reads CASSIGGDRGGNIQYF. The CDR3 DNA is TGTGCCAGTAGTATAGGGGGAGACAGGGGCGGAAACATTCAGTACTTC.

The DNA for the CDR3 is TGTGCCAGCAGCCAAGAAGGGACAGGGGGATACGATACGCAGTATTTT. Amino acid sequence: CASSQEGTGGYDTQYF. This sequence joins TRBV3-1 (or the pseudogene TRBV3-2) and TRBJ2-3, with 11 nucleotides matching TRBD1. This CDR3 is built from 16 residues. With 0 bases clipped from V and 6 bases from J, the junction kept 5 bases outside the gene matches. From germline, CDR1 is LGHDT and CDR2 YNNKEL (reference sequence).

The rearrangement uses TRBV30 and TRBJ1-1; no clear D. The V gene's germline CDR1 is GTSNPN and CDR2 SVGIG (reference sequence). Trimming removed 0 bases from V and 2 bases from J, with 7 bases in between. The CDR3 covers 13 residues. The CDR3 here is CAWSVTFNTEAFF. CDR3 DNA sequence: TGTGCCTGGAGTGTTACTTTCAACACTGAAGCTTTCTTT.

Relative to its sample, this clone is medium-sized (0.01 to 0.1%). The genes are TRBV5-1 and TRBJ1-6, with D uncertain. V was pared by 3 bases and J by 9 bases, with 16 bases between. The germline gives CDR1 SGHRS, CDR2 YFSETQ. This CDR3 is 15 amino acids long. The CDR3 coding sequence is TGCGCCAGCAGCTACTTACCGTTCCTTAGTTCACCCCTCCACTTT. Amino acids: CASSYLPFLSSPLHF.

In DNA, the CDR3 is TGTGCCAGCAGCCAAATGGGGGGGTACGAGCAGTACTTC. Translating gives CASSQMGGYEQYF. V and J are TRBV11-2 and TRBJ2-7, with 7 bases lining up with TRBD2. CDR3 length equals 13 residues. The germline gives CDR1 SGHAT, CDR2 FQNNGV. The trim removed 5 bases at V and 4 bases at J, leaving 5 bases unmatched.

This clone was recorded a few times. The chain joins TRBV27 to TRBJ1-1, with D maybe TRBD1 (6 bases). Trimming cost V 7 bases and J 1 base, with 19 bases left between them. Germline CDR1 is MNHEY and CDR2 is SMNVEV (reference sequence). The CDR3 runs 16 residues. The CDR3: CASTLLTGIKNTEAFF. CDR3 DNA sequence: TGTGCCAGCACCCTACTTACAGGGATTAAGAACACTGAAGCTTTCTTT.

This chain links TRBV29-1 with TRBJ1-2, with 7 bases fitting TRBD1. The CDR3 consists of 13 residues. The trim removed 3 bases at V and 4 bases at J, leaving 5 bases unmatched. Germline assignment: CDR1 SQVTM and CDR2 ANQGSEA. CDR3 bases: TGCAGCGTTGATGAAGGGGGCGTCTATGGCTACACCTTC. Encoded protein: CSVDEGGVYGYTF.

The chain is built from TRBV18 and TRBJ1-3, with 9 bases that match TRBD1. The junction had 16 bases not matched to a gene; V was cut back by 4 bases and J by 0 bases. The CDR3 extends over 20 amino acids. Germline-derived CDR1 and CDR2 are KGHSH and LQKENI. The CDR3 region has the DNA TGTGCCAGCTCACGAACCGGGACAGGGATACCTCCCGGCTCTGGAAACACCATATATTTT. It yields the protein CASSRTGTGIPPGSGNTIYF.

The chain has TRBV29-1 and TRBJ1-1; D is unclear. Trimming stripped 7 bases from V and 2 bases from J, with 14 bases between. The germline V gene has CDR1 SQVTM and CDR2 ANQGSEA. This CDR3 is built from 13 residues. This CDR3 is CSAQESQNTEAFF. The CDR3 coding sequence is TGCAGCGCTCAAGAGTCCCAAAACACTGAAGCTTTCTTT.

This clone was seen just once. The chain couples TRBV7-9 to TRBJ2-2; TRBD2 aligns across 7 bases. Germline V gives CDR1 SEHNR, CDR2 FQNEAQ (reference sequence). V dropped 10 bases and J dropped 1; count of bases not matched to a gene: 6. This CDR3 is built from 14 residues. CDR3 amino acids: CAMLRGGNTGELFF. The CDR3 region has the DNA TGTGCCATGCTCCGCGGGGGGAACACCGGGGAGCTGTTTTTT.

This clone was picked up a small number of times. This chain joins TRBV5-8 and TRBJ1-1, with D unclear. With 10 bases removed from V and 5 bases from J, the gap between germline ends came to 21 bases. The CDR3 is made up of 14 amino acids. Per the germline V gene, CDR1 is SGHTS and CDR2 is YDEGEE. The DNA of the CDR3 is TGTGCCTCAGACAAATGGGGAGGACGGACTGAAGCTTTCTTT. Translating it yields CASDKWGGRTEAFF.

Notes on this clone: Just one base apart from a much larger clone, this may be a read error. The chain has TRBV6-5 and TRBJ1-1; D perhaps matches TRBD1 (6 bases). Germline values: CDR1 MNHEY, CDR2 SVGAGI. This CDR3 contains 13 residues. Between the trimmed V and J ends, which lost 6 bases and 2 bases, there was a span of 10 bases. This CDR3 reads CASSRTDNTEAFF. CDR3 nucleotide sequence: TGTGCCAGCAGCAGGACAGACAACACTGAAGCTTTCTTT.

DNA for the CDR3: TGTGCCAGCAGGGGGAGGGCTCTTACCGGGGAGCTGTTTTTT. Amino acids: CASRGRALTGELFF. The J gene is TRBJ2-2, the V gene TRBV3-1 (or the pseudogene TRBV3-2); 7 nucleotides agree with TRBD2. CDR3 length: 14 amino acids. Germline values: CDR1 LGHDT, CDR2 YNNKEL (reference sequence). V was clipped by 6 bases and J by 5 bases; unmatched bases: 6.

The V call is TRBV18, the J call TRBJ2-3, with TRBD2 matching over 9 bases. J was trimmed by 5 bases and V by 2 bases; bases with no gene match: 5. The CDR3 is 15 residues long. Germline loops: CDR1 KGHSH, CDR2 LQKENI. CDR3 amino acids: CASSPASGVGDTQYF. DNA for the CDR3: TGTGCCAGCTCACCAGCTAGCGGGGTGGGAGATACGCAGTATTTT.

This sequence joins TRBV21-1 and TRBJ2-1; the tabulated D call, TRBD2, remains unverified against the DNA. TRBV21-1 is labeled a pseudogene. There are 16 residues in the CDR3. CDR3 sequence reads: CASSKSSAVLYNEQFF. The CDR3 DNA reads TGTGCCAGCAGCAAAAGCTCAGCGGTGCTCTACAATGAGCAGTTCTTC.

The rearrangement joins TRBV19 to TRBJ2-7; 9 bases are a match to TRBD1. In germline, CDR1 is LNHDA, CDR2 SQIVND (reference sequence). The V segment lost 4 bases and the J segment 2 bases; nucleotides outside the gene matches: 3. The CDR3 runs to 14 residues. DNA for the CDR3: TGTGCCAGTAGTACTGGACAGGGGACCTACGAGCAGTACTTC. It yields the protein CASSTGQGTYEQYF.

This chain joins TRBV19 and TRBJ1-2; TRBD1 agrees at 7 bases. V was clipped by 6 bases and J by 2 bases; unmatched bases: 0. In germline, CDR1 is LNHDA, CDR2 SQIVND (reference sequence). The CDR3 is 12 residues long. CDR3 coding DNA: TGTGCCAGTAGAGGGGGCAACTATGGCTACACCTTC. Residues: CASRGGNYGYTF.